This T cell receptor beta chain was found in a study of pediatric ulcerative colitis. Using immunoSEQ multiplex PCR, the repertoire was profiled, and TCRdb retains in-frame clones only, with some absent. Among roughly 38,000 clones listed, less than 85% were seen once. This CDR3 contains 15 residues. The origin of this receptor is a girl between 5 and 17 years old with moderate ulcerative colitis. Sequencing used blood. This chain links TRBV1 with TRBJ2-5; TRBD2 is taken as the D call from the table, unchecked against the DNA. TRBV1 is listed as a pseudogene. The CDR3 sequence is CTSSQELGIKETQYF. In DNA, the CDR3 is TGCACCAGCAGCCAAGAACTCGGGATCAAGGAGACCCAGTACTTC.